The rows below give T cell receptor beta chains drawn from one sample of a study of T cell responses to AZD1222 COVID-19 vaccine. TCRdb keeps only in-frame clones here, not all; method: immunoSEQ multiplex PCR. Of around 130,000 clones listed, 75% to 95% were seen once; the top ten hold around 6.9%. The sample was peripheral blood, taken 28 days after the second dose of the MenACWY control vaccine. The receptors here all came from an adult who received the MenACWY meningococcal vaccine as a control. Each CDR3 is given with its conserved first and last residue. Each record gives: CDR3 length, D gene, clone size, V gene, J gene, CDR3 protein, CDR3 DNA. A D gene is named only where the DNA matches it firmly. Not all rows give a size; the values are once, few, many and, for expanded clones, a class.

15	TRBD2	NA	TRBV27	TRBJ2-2	CASSPGLAGVGELFF	TGTGCCAGCAGTCCAGGACTAGCGGGAGTTGGGGAGCTGTTTTTT
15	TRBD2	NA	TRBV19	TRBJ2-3	CASSIQRTGGDTQYF	TGTGCCAGTAGTATACAAAGGACGGGAGGGGATACGCAGTATTTT
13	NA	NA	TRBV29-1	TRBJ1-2	CSVEMLGNYGYTF	TGCAGCGTTGAAATGTTAGGAAACTATGGCTACACCTTC
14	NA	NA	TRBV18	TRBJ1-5	CASSPTRGGQPQHF	TGTGCCAGCTCACCAACGAGGGGCGGCCAGCCCCAGCATTTT
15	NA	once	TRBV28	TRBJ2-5	CASSEPRGALETQYF	TGTGCCAGCAGTGAACCCCGGGGGGCCTTGGAGACCCAGTACTTC
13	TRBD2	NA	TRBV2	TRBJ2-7	CASSSGTLVEQYF	TGTGCCAGCAGTAGCGGGACCCTCGTCGAGCAGTACTTC
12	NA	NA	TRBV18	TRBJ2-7	CASSQARAEQYF	TGTGCCAGCTCACAGGCTCGCGCCGAGCAGTACTTC
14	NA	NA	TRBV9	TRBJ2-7	CASSVDPQGEEQYF	TGTGCCAGCAGCGTAGACCCGCAGGGCGAGGAGCAGTACTTC
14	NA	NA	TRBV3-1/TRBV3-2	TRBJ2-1	CASSQGQIYNEQFF	TGTGCCAGCAGCCAAGGACAGATCTACAATGAGCAGTTCTTC
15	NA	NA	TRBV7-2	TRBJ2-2	CASSFLQGAGGELFF	TGTGCCAGCAGCTTCCTGCAGGGAGCCGGCGGGGAGCTGTTTTTT
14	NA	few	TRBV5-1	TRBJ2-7	CASSRSTGSYEQYF	TGCGCCAGCAGCCGGTCGACAGGCAGCTACGAGCAGTACTTC
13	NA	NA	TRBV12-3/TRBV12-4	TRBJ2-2	CASSRTSGGELFF	TGTGCCAGCAGCCGTACATCGGGCGGGGAGCTGTTTTTT
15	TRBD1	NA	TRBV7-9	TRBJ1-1	CASSLAGQGNTEAFF	TGTGCCAGCAGCTTAGCCGGACAGGGGAACACTGAAGCTTTCTTT
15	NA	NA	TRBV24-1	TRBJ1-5	CATSDTTGSHQPQHF	TGTGCCACCAGTGACACGACAGGCAGCCATCAGCCCCAGCATTTT
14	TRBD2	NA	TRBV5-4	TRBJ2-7	CASSFGGGFYEQYF	TGTGCCAGCAGCTTTGGCGGGGGGTTCTACGAGCAGTACTTC
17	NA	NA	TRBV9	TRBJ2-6	CASSVGQAGPGANVLTF	TGTGCCAGCAGCGTAGGACAGGCCGGGCCCGGGGCCAACGTCCTGACTTTC
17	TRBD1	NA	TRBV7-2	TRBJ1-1	CASSFARDSLMNTEAFF	TGTGCCAGCAGCTTCGCCCGGGACAGCTTAATGAACACTGAAGCTTTCTTT
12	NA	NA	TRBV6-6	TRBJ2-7	CASSPGDYEQYF	TGTGCCAGCAGTCCAGGGGATTACGAGCAGTACTTC
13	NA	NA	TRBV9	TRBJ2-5	CASSPQGLGTQYF	TGTGCCAGCAGCCCGCAAGGGTTAGGGACCCAGTACTTC
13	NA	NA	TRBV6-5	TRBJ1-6	CASSSVGVSPLHF	TGTGCCAGCAGTTCAGTGGGGGTTTCACCCCTCCACTTT
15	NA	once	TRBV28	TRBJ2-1	CASSFGSGFIDEQFF	TGTGCCAGCAGTTTTGGCAGCGGGTTTATCGATGAGCAGTTCTTC
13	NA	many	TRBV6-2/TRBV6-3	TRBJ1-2	CASSPQGLYGYTF	TGTGCCAGCAGTCCCCAGGGCCTGTATGGCTACACCTTC
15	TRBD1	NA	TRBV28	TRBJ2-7	CASRGTGASSYEQYF	TGTGCCAGCAGAGGGACAGGGGCGAGCTCCTACGAGCAGTACTTC
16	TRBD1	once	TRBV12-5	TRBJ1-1	CASGLVAGQGITEAFF	TGTGCTAGTGGCTTGGTAGCGGGACAGGGTATCACTGAAGCTTTCTTT
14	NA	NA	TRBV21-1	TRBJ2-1	CASSKQGTSDEQFF	TGTGCCAGCAGCAAACAGGGGACGAGTGATGAGCAGTTCTTC
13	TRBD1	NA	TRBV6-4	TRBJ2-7	CASTGQGGFREYF	TGTGCCAGCACCGGACAGGGGGGCTTTCGCGAGTACTTC
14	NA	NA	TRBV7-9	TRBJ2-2	CASKAGVNTGELFF	TGTGCCAGCAAAGCGGGCGTGAACACCGGGGAGCTGTTTTTT
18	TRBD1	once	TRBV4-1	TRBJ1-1	CASSVEPGQANRNTEAFF	TGCGCCAGCAGTGTCGAGCCGGGACAGGCTAACCGAAACACTGAAGCTTTCTTT
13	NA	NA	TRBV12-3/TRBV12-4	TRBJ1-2	CASSFLGVGGYTF	TGTGCCAGCAGTTTCCTTGGGGTAGGAGGCTACACCTTC
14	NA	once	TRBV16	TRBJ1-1	CASSPTPPDTEAFF	TGTGCCAGCAGCCCGACGCCCCCGGACACTGAAGCTTTCTTT
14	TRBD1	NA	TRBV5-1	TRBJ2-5	CASRQGLGQETQYF	TGCGCCAGCAGACAGGGGTTAGGGCAAGAGACCCAGTACTTC
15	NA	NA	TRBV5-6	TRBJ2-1	CASSSPGQWYNEQFF	TGTGCCAGCAGCTCTCCGGGACAATGGTACAATGAGCAGTTCTTC
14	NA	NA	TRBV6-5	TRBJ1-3	CASRKTFSGNTIYF	TGTGCCAGCAGAAAGACTTTCTCTGGAAACACCATATATTTT
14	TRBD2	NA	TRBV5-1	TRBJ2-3	CASSRAGAADTQYF	TGCGCCAGCAGCCGCGCGGGAGCGGCAGATACGCAGTATTTT
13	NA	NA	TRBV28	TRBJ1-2	CAIPSGDSDGYTF	TGTGCCATTCCCTCAGGGGACTCTGATGGCTACACCTTC
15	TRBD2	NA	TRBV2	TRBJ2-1	CASSSSGRALSEQFF	TGTGCCAGCAGTTCAAGCGGGAGGGCCCTCAGTGAGCAGTTCTTC
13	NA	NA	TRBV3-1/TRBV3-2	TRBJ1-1	CASSLGGFGEAFF	TGTGCCAGCAGCCTGGGGGGCTTCGGTGAAGCTTTCTTT
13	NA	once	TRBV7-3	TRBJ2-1	CASSSTNYNEQFF	TGTGCCAGCAGCTCAACTAACTACAATGAGCAGTTCTTC
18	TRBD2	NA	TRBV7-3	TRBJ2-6	CASSLRAGLSPGANVLTF	TGTGCCAGCAGCTTAAGAGCGGGACTGTCCCCTGGGGCCAACGTCCTGACTTTC
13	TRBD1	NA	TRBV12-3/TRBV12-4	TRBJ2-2	CASNPTGAGELFF	TGTGCCAGCAACCCCACAGGGGCCGGGGAGCTGTTTTTT
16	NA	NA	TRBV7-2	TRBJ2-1	CASSLVPVGRDNEQFF	TGTGCCAGCAGCTTAGTCCCGGTTGGCAGGGACAATGAGCAGTTCTTC
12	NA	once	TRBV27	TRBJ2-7	CASSLVGGEQYF	TGTGCCAGCAGTTTAGTAGGGGGCGAGCAGTACTTC
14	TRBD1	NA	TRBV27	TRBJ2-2	CASSWGQDTGELFF	TGTGCCAGCAGTTGGGGACAGGACACCGGGGAGCTGTTTTTT